This TCR beta chain was sequenced during a study of blood T cell repertoires in COVID-19. Overall study: Both acute and convalescent COVID-19 samples were obtained from the United States, Italy and Spain. PBMCs, B-cell-depleted T cells, or T cells provided the cDNA or gDNA that made up the material.

This CDR3 region has 11 residues. The V gene lost 6 bases and the J gene lost 5 bases, with 7 bases spanning the gap. The authors' processing: Scientists estimated how many nucleated cells there were by amplifying reference gene primers. Profiled with immunoSEQ multiplex PCR; TCRdb holds only in-frame clones, not every one. The DNA gave D and trimming, while V, J and clone size come from that table. The sample lists about 72,000 clones, about 89% occurring once. The sequence was obtained from a human donor in a cohort sampled during active COVID-19. The specimen was peripheral blood. The rearrangement uses TRBV12-3 or TRBV12-4 and TRBJ2-5; D possibly corresponds to TRBD1 (5 bases). CDR3 in amino acids: CASRTAETQYF. The DNA of the CDR3 is TGTGCCAGCAGGACAGCGGAGACCCAGTACTTC.